The rows below give T cell receptor beta chains drawn from one sample of a study of blood T cell repertoires in COVID-19. Sequencing was performed with immunoSEQ multiplex PCR; in TCRdb, only in-frame clones are kept and a portion is missing. This sample has about 95,000 clones, with about nine tenths found just once. Sequencing was carried out using peripheral blood. Every receptor here comes from a man aged 60-69 years with COVID-19, enrolled during active disease. The CDR3 runs from the conserved cysteine through the conserved F or W. D genes are given only for firm matches. Where a row states a size, it is once, few, many or the class of an expanded clone; other rows omit it.

clone_size	v_call	d_call	j_call	cdr3_nt	cdr3_aa
NA	TRBV30	NA	TRBJ1-3	TGTGCCTGGACCGTCGGGGGAAACACCATATATTTT	CAWTVGGNTIYF
NA	TRBV7-9	TRBD1	TRBJ2-7	TGTGCCAGCAGCTTAGGACGGGACAGCTACGAGCAGTACTTC	CASSLGRDSYEQYF
NA	TRBV18	NA	TRBJ2-1	TGTGCCAGCTCACCCTTAAGCGGGCCCTCCTACAATGAGCAGTTCTTC	CASSPLSGPSYNEQFF
once	TRBV24-1	TRBD1	TRBJ1-5	TGTGCCACCAGTGATATGGGACAGGGCAATCAGCCCCAGCATTTT	CATSDMGQGNQPQHF
NA	TRBV6-5	TRBD2	TRBJ2-3	TGTGCCAGCAGGCGGGAGGGCGTAGATACGCAGTATTTT	CASRREGVDTQYF
NA	TRBV6-1	NA	TRBJ1-1	TGTGCCAGCAGTGAAGTCGGGGGTGGGAACACTGAAGCTTTCTTT	CASSEVGGGNTEAFF
NA	TRBV7-2	NA	TRBJ1-5	TGTGCCAGCAGCACAAGCAATCAGCCCCAGCATTTT	CASSTSNQPQHF
once	TRBV11-3	TRBD1	TRBJ1-1	TGTGCCAGCAGCTTGACAGGGATGCCCACTGAAGCTTTCTTT	CASSLTGMPTEAFF
NA	TRBV4-3	NA	TRBJ1-1	TGCGCCAGCAGCCAAGTAATAGGGAGAGAAGCTTTCTTT	CASSQVIGREAFF
NA	TRBV10-3	TRBD2	TRBJ2-5	TGTGCCATCAGTCCTGGACTAGCGGAGACCCAGTACTTC	CAISPGLAETQYF
NA	TRBV5-4	TRBD2	TRBJ2-3	TGTGCCAGCAGCTCAGGGACTAGCGGGGCTAGCACAGATACGCAGTATTTT	CASSSGTSGASTDTQYF
NA	TRBV5-1	TRBD2	TRBJ2-2	TGCGCCAGCAGCCCTGGACTAGCGAACACCGGGGAGCTGTTTTTT	CASSPGLANTGELFF
NA	TRBV4-1	NA	TRBJ2-4	TGCGCCAGCAGCCAAGAGGAGCGGTTTAGCAAAAACATTCAGTACTTC	CASSQEERFSKNIQYF
NA	TRBV7-2	NA	TRBJ2-1	TGTGCCAGCAGCTTAGCACGAGATGAGCAGTTCTTC	CASSLARDEQFF
once	TRBV6-1	NA	TRBJ1-1	TGTGCCAGCAGTGAAAACAGGGTTTATGAAGCTTTCTTT	CASSENRVYEAFF
NA	TRBV19	TRBD1	TRBJ1-5	TGTGCCAGTAGTATCGGGACAGGGGGCGGCCAGCCCCAGCATTTT	CASSIGTGGGQPQHF
NA	TRBV6-5	TRBD1	TRBJ1-1	TGTGCCAGCAGACGCTACAGGGGTAGCACTGAAGCTTTCTTT	CASRRYRGSTEAFF
NA	TRBV3-1/TRBV3-2	NA	TRBJ2-7	TGTGCCAGCAGCCACGCCAGGGTGGGCGAGCAGTACTTC	CASSHARVGEQYF
NA	TRBV7-6	NA	TRBJ2-7	TGTGCCAGCAGCTTGGGCGCCACCGCCTACGAGCAGTACTTC	CASSLGATAYEQYF
NA	TRBV18	NA	TRBJ2-3	TGTGCCAGCTCCCCGACTGGGGATACGCAGTATTTT	CASSPTGDTQYF
NA	TRBV10-3	TRBD1	TRBJ1-5	TGTGCCATCAGTGAAATGGGACAGAATCAGCCCCAGCATTTT	CAISEMGQNQPQHF
NA	TRBV27	NA	TRBJ1-5	TGTGCCAGCAGAGAGGGATCGGGTCAGCCCCAGCATTTT	CASREGSGQPQHF
NA	TRBV4-1	NA	TRBJ1-1	TGCGCCAGCAGCTCGCCAGGGGTTATGAACACTGAAGCTTTCTTT	CASSSPGVMNTEAFF
NA	TRBV21-1	NA	TRBJ2-1	TGTGCCAGCAGCATGCCGGGACTAGCGATAGCCGATGAGCAGTTCTTC	CASSMPGLAIADEQFF
NA	TRBV28	NA	TRBJ1-1	TGTGCCAGCAGTTTGGGGGGGGAAGCTTTCTTT	CASSLGGEAFF
NA	TRBV29-1	TRBD1	TRBJ2-5	TGCAGCGTTTTTAGACAGGGGGGGATCGAGACCCAGTACTTC	CSVFRQGGIETQYF
NA	TRBV3-1/TRBV3-2	NA	TRBJ1-2	TGTGCCAGCAGCCAAAAAGGTGGAGGGGTGGGCGGCTACACCTTC	CASSQKGGGVGGYTF
once	TRBV7-7	NA	TRBJ2-5	TGTGCCAGCAGCTTCCCGGGTTACCAAGAGACCCAGTACTTC	CASSFPGYQETQYF
NA	TRBV11-3	NA	TRBJ2-4	TGTGCCAGCAGCTTCTTCGGGGGGCTGGGGAACATTCAGTACTTC	CASSFFGGLGNIQYF
NA	TRBV28	TRBD2	TRBJ2-6	TGTGCCAGCACCGAAAGTTCTAGCGGGAGGGCCCCTGGGGCCAACGTCCTGACTTTC	CASTESSSGRAPGANVLTF
NA	TRBV28	TRBD1	TRBJ2-1	TGTGCCAGCAGTTCGGGACAGGTTAACAATGAGCAGTTCTTC	CASSSGQVNNEQFF
NA	TRBV28	TRBD2	TRBJ2-5	TGTGCCAGCAGTTCTAGCGGGAGCTTCGGAGAGACCCAGTACTTC	CASSSSGSFGETQYF
NA	TRBV30	NA	TRBJ1-5	TGTGCCTGGAGTGCCGGGATTAGGGGCAATCAGCCCCAGCATTTT	CAWSAGIRGNQPQHF
NA	TRBV24-1	TRBD1	TRBJ2-3	TGTGCCACCAGTGATGGTCCGGGACAGACTAGCACAGATACGCAGTATTTT	CATSDGPGQTSTDTQYF
few	TRBV10-1	NA	TRBJ2-1	TGCGCCAGCAGTGAGTTTGCAGCGGCCTCCTACAATGAGCAGTTCTTC	CASSEFAAASYNEQFF
NA	TRBV19	TRBD1	TRBJ1-4	TGTGCCAGTGCACGAGACAGGGGGGAAAAACTGTTTTTT	CASARDRGEKLFF
NA	TRBV19	TRBD1	TRBJ1-2	TGTGCCAGTAGTATGGGACAGCCCTATGGCTACACCTTC	CASSMGQPYGYTF
NA	TRBV7-6	TRBD1	TRBJ2-1	TGTGCCAGCAGCTTCGGGACAGGGATGCTTACCTCCTACAATGAGCAGTTCTTC	CASSFGTGMLTSYNEQFF
NA	TRBV19	TRBD2	TRBJ2-3	TGTGCCAGTAGTACTAACCCCGGGACTACCACAGATACGCAGTATTTT	CASSTNPGTTTDTQYF
NA	TRBV29-1	NA	TRBJ1-1	TGCAGCGTTGTAGGAGGGACTGAAGCTTTCTTT	CSVVGGTEAFF
NA	TRBV7-3	TRBD1	TRBJ2-3	TGTGCCAGCAGCTTAAATTCAGGGGGCATCACAGATACGCAGTATTTT	CASSLNSGGITDTQYF
NA	TRBV5-1	TRBD1	TRBJ1-1	TGCGCCAGCAGCCCCCCGGGACAGTGGAACACTGAAGCTTTCTTT	CASSPPGQWNTEAFF
NA	TRBV7-9	TRBD2	TRBJ2-5	TGTGCCAGCAGCATTAGCGGGGGGAACCAAGAGACCCAGTACTTC	CASSISGGNQETQYF
NA	TRBV19	NA	TRBJ2-7	TGTGCCAGTAGTATTCGCGGGGATTACTACGAGCAGTACTTC	CASSIRGDYYEQYF